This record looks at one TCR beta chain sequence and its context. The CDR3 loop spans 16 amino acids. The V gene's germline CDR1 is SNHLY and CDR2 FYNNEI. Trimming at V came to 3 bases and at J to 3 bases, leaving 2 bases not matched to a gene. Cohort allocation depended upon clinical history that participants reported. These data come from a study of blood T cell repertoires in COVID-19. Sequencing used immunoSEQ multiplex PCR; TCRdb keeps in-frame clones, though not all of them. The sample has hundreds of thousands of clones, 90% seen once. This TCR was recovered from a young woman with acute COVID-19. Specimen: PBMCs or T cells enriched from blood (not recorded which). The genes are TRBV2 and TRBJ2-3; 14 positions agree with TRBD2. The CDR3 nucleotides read TGTGCCAGCAGTGACGGGACTAGCGGGAGAACAGATACGCAGTATTTT. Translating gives CASSDGTSGRTDTQYF.